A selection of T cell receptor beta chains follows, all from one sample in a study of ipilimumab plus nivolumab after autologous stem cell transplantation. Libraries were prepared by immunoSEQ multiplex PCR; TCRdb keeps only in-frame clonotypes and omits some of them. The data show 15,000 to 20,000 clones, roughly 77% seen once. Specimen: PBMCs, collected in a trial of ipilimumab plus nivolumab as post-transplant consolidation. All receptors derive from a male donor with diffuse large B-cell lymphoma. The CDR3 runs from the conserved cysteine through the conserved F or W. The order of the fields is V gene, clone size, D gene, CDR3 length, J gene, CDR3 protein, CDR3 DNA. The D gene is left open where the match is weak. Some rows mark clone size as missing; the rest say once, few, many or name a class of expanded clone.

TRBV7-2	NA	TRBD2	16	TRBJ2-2	CASSLVGGRAVGELFF	TGTGCCAGCAGCTTAGTCGGCGGGAGGGCCGTCGGGGAGCTGTTTTTT
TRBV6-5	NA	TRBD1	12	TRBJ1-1	CASSTTGREAFF	TGTGCCAGCAGCACGACAGGGAGGGAAGCTTTCTTT
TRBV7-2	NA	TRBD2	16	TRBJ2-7	CASSSGRTSGSYEQYF	TGTGCCAGCAGCTCTGGACGGACTAGCGGTTCCTACGAGCAGTACTTC
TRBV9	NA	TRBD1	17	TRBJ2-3	CASSGSTGGLGTDTQYF	TGTGCCAGCAGCGGATCGACAGGGGGCCTTGGCACAGATACGCAGTATTTT
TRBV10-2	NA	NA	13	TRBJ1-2	CASSPGANYGYTF	TGCGCCAGCAGCCCCGGAGCTAACTATGGCTACACCTTC
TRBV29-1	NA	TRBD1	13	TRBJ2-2	CSVDRGLTGELFF	TGCAGCGTGGACAGGGGGCTCACCGGGGAGCTGTTTTTT
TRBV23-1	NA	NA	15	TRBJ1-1	CASSPAGPWGTEAFF	TGCGCCAGCAGTCCAGCGGGACCCTGGGGGACTGAAGCTTTCTTT
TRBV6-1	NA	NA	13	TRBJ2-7	CASSAGRTYEQYF	TGTGCCAGCAGTGCGGGACGGACCTACGAGCAGTACTTC
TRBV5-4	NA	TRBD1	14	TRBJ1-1	CASSLTGTGGEAFF	TGTGCCAGCAGCTTGACCGGGACAGGGGGTGAAGCTTTCTTT
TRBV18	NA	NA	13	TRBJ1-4	CASSPEQREKLFF	TGTGCCAGCTCACCAGAGCAACGTGAAAAACTGTTTTTT
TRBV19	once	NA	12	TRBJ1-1	CASRRSSTEAFF	TGTGCCAGTCGCAGATCTAGCACTGAAGCTTTCTTT
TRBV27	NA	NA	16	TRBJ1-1	CASTRGTPPGFTEAFF	TGTGCCAGCACCCGGGGGACCCCGCCGGGGTTTACTGAAGCTTTCTTT
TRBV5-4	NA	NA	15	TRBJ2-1	CASSFHSNYYNEQFF	TGTGCCAGCAGCTTTCACTCTAACTACTACAATGAGCAGTTCTTC
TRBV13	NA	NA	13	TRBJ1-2	CASHGERDYGYTF	TGTGCCAGCCACGGGGAGCGGGATTATGGCTACACCTTC
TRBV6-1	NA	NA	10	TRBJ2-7	CASSHGEQYF	TGTGCCAGCAGTCACGGCGAGCAGTACTTC
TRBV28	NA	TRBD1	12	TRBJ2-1	CASSTGGNEQFF	TGTGCCAGCAGTACAGGGGGCAATGAGCAGTTCTTC
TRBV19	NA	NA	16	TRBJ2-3	CASSIAGSSSTDTQYF	TGTGCCAGTAGTATAGCGGGCAGCTCTAGCACAGATACGCAGTATTTT
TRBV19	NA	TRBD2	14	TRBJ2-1	CASSIGLAGDEQFF	TGTGCCAGTAGTATTGGACTAGCGGGGGATGAGCAGTTCTTC
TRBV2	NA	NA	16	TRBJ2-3	CASSEEERRSSDTQYF	TGTGCCAGCAGTGAAGAAGAGCGCCGGAGTTCAGATACGCAGTATTTT
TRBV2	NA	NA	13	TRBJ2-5	CASSEDLSQPQYF	TGTGCCAGCAGTGAAGATTTGTCGCAGCCCCAGTACTTC
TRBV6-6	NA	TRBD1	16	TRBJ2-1	CASLSRSGTGSHEQFF	TGTGCCAGCTTATCTCGATCCGGGACAGGGTCGCATGAGCAGTTCTTC
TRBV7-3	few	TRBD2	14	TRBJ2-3	CASSSGLGTDTQYF	TGTGCCAGCAGCTCCGGACTAGGCACAGATACGCAGTATTTT
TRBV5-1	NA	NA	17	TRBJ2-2	CASSPTLRTSNTGELFF	TGCGCCAGCAGCCCGACCCTCAGGACCTCGAACACCGGGGAGCTGTTTTTT
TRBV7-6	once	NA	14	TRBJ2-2	CASSLEGNTGELFF	TGTGCCAGCAGCTTGGAGGGGAACACCGGGGAGCTGTTTTTT
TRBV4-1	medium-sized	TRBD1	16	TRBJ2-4	CASSQEDSGGKNIQYF	TGCGCCAGCAGCCAAGAGGATTCAGGGGGCAAAAACATTCAGTACTTC
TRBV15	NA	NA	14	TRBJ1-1	CATSRGDSYTEAFF	TGTGCCACCAGCAGAGGAGACAGCTACACTGAAGCTTTCTTT
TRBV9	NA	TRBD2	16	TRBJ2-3	CASSVGDSGGPETQYF	TGTGCCAGCAGCGTAGGGGATAGCGGGGGGCCCGAAACGCAGTATTTT
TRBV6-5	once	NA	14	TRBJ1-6	CASTYGRYNSPLHF	TGTGCCAGCACCTACGGACGTTATAATTCACCCCTCCACTTT
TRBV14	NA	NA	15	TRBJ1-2	CASSQTQVSNYGYTF	TGTGCCAGCAGCCAAACACAGGTGTCGAACTATGGCTACACCTTC
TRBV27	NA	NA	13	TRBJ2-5	CASKSEGLETQYF	TGTGCCAGCAAGTCAGAGGGCTTGGAGACCCAGTACTTC
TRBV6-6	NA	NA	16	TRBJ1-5	CASSYLSDYSNQPQHF	TGTGCCAGCAGTTACCTTTCAGATTATAGCAATCAGCCCCAGCATTTT
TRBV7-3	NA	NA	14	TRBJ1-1	CASSLNLGGTEAFF	TGTGCCAGCAGCTTAAATTTGGGCGGGACTGAAGCTTTCTTT
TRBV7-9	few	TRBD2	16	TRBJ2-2	CASSLAKGRGTGELFF	TGTGCCAGCAGCTTAGCGAAGGGGAGGGGTACCGGGGAGCTGTTTTTT
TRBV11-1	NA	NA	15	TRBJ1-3	CASSLGHLSGNTIYF	TGTGCCAGCAGCTTAGGGCACCTCTCTGGAAACACCATATATTTT
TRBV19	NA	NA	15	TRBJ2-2	CASSSPWKPTGELFF	TGTGCCAGTAGTTCCCCGTGGAAGCCCACCGGGGAGCTGTTTTTT
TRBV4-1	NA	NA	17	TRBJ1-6	CASSQVGPGHGRTPLHF	TGCGCCAGCAGCCAAGTGGGTCCGGGACACGGTAGAACACCCCTCCACTTT
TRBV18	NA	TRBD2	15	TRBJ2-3	CASSPLAGVEDTQYF	TGTGCCAGCTCACCGTTAGCGGGAGTGGAAGATACGCAGTATTTT